This TCR beta chain derives from a study of shared T cell receptors in the human thymus. The protocol was immunoSEQ multiplex PCR, while the TCRdb copy is restricted to in-frame clones and leaves out a portion. The profile shows about 710,000 clones, around 87% of them singletons. This clone appeared a single time. V lost 9 bases, J lost 6 bases, and 15 bases lay in between. The germline gives CDR1 LNHDA, CDR2 SQIVND (reference sequence). The CDR3 has 13 amino acids. The sample also formed part of further work on human thymus T cells. Turning to that study: It was from resections taken during corrective heart surgery that the thymus tissue came.

V and J are TRBV19 and TRBJ2-1; maybe TRBD1 (5 bases). This sequence was found in a boy under three years old with a congenital heart defect. The sequenced sample was thymocytes. CDR3 region: CASNPNRGNEQFF. CDR3 sequence (DNA): TGTGCCAGCAACCCCAATAGGGGCAATGAGCAGTTCTTC.